Sequencing of this TCR beta chain was carried out in a study of CD8+ T cells in alopecia areata. After isolation, RNA underwent reverse transcription to generate cDNA as the sequencing template. Some clones are missing from TCRdb's copy, which holds only in-frame ones; the method was immunoSEQ multiplex PCR. The table includes 150,000 or so clones, around 71% detected once. The sequence came from a human donor with alopecia areata. The sequencing used CD8+ T cells sorted from blood, collected at week 0.

The CDR3 loop is CASSQEDRVAQPQHF. CDR3 DNA sequence: TGCGCCAGCAGCCAAGAGGACAGGGTCGCTCAGCCCCAGCATTTT. The gene calls are TRBV4-1 and TRBJ1-5; 8 bases agree with TRBD1. This CDR3 is 15 amino acids long. The germline V gene encodes CDR1 MGHRA and CDR2 YSYEKL. The V gene end was trimmed by 0 bases and the J gene end by 6 bases; junction bases not matched to a gene: 4.